The 26 T cell receptor beta chains given below trace back to one sample, sequenced in a study of blood T cell repertoires in COVID-19. The table came from immunoSEQ multiplex PCR; TCRdb's copy has only in-frame clones and leaves some out. This sample has approximately 160,000 clones, with 84% found just once. Sequenced input: peripheral blood. These receptor sequences come from a middle-aged man who had recovered from COVID-19.

The chain recombines TRBV5-4 with TRBJ1-1; weak D call: TRBD1 (5 bases). The CDR3 runs 15 residues. Trimming cost V 0 bases and J 0 bases, with 9 bases left between them. In germline, CDR1 is SGHNT, CDR2 YYREEE (reference sequence). CDR3 residues: CASSLGGGMNTEAFF. CDR3 bases: TGTGCCAGCAGCTTGGGTGGGGGGATGAACACTGAAGCTTTCTTT.

The chain has TRBV19 and TRBJ2-6, with D tentatively TRBD1 (5 bases). CDR1 is LNHDA, CDR2 SQIVND, per germline (reference sequence). V gave up 4 bases and J gave up 2 bases, with 6 bases separating them. The length of the CDR3 is 14 residues. The CDR3 loop reads CASSTGTGANVLTF. The CDR3 DNA reads TGTGCCAGTAGTACAGGGACTGGGGCCAACGTCCTGACTTTC. Using reference TRBV19 and TRBJ2-6 for the parts outside the CDR3, the full variable domain is DGGITQSPKYLFRKEGQNVTLSCEQNLNHDAMYWYRQDPGQGLRLIYYSQIVNDFQKGDIAEGYSVSREKKESFPLTVTSAQKNPTAFYLCASSTGTGANVLTFGAGSRLTVL.

J is TRBJ2-7 and V is TRBV19; no reliable D call. The CDR3 is 13 amino acids. The germline V gene has CDR1 LNHDA and CDR2 SQIVND (reference sequence). V was cut by 6 bases and J by 5 bases, with 14 bases left in between. For the CDR3, the DNA is TGTGCCAGTAGGGGCCACCCTTCAGACGAGCAGTACTTC. Protein product: CASRGHPSDEQYF.

The gene calls are TRBV19 and TRBJ2-3; D gene uncertain. Trimming pared 7 bases from V and 1 base from J, leaving 12 bases between. This CDR3 is 14 amino acids long. Germline assignment: CDR1 LNHDA and CDR2 SQIVND (reference sequence). Here the CDR3 reads CASNAVLGTDTQYF. CDR3 in DNA: TGTGCCAGTAATGCGGTCCTGGGCACAGATACGCAGTATTTT.

This clone was seen only once. The chain recombines TRBV18 with TRBJ1-1, with a tentative D call TRBD1 (5 bases). The V and J ends lost 5 bases and 9 bases respectively, with 13 bases between them. Per the germline V gene, CDR1 is KGHSH and CDR2 is LQKENI. The CDR3 has 12 residues. CDR3 loop: CASSDGGVQAFF. CDR3 sequence (DNA): TGTGCCAGCTCAGACGGGGGGGTTCAAGCTTTCTTT.

This rearrangement joins TRBV5-6 to TRBJ1-1, with D possibly TRBD1 on 5 matching bases. The CDR3 runs 14 residues. Trimming took off 6 bases at V and 1 base at J, with 13 bases between the two ends. Germline values: CDR1 SGHDT, CDR2 YYEEEE. The CDR3 bases are TGTGCCAGCACCCCGGGACTCCCGAACACTGAAGCTTTCTTT. Its translation is CASTPGLPNTEAFF.

The gene calls are TRBV19 and TRBJ1-1; 9 nucleotides line up with TRBD1. Germline-derived CDR1 and CDR2 are LNHDA and SQIVND (reference sequence). The J segment lost 3 bases and the V segment lost 3 bases, leaving 2 bases of the junction unmatched. The CDR3 consists of 14 residues. CDR3 protein: CASSIRTGDTEAFF. CDR3 nucleotide sequence: TGTGCCAGTAGTATCAGGACAGGGGACACTGAAGCTTTCTTT. Full variable domain (rest looked up from reference TRBV19 and TRBJ1-1): DGGITQSPKYLFRKEGQNVTLSCEQNLNHDAMYWYRQDPGQGLRLIYYSQIVNDFQKGDIAEGYSVSREKKESFPLTVTSAQKNPTAFYLCASSIRTGDTEAFFGQGTRLTVV.

The chain employs TRBV4-3 and TRBJ2-1; 9 bases line up with TRBD2. Germline V gene sequence: CDR1 LGHNA, CDR2 YSLEER. V shed 1 base and J 2 bases; nucleotides not matched to a gene: 15. There are 20 residues in the CDR3. In DNA form, the CDR3 reads TGCGCCAGCAGCCAAGCGGCACAGCTTGAGACTAGCGGCCCCTACAATGAGCAGTTCTTC. Translating gives CASSQAAQLETSGPYNEQFF.

Details on this clone: A much larger clone lies a single base off, so this may be a read error. Other nucleotide sequences in the sample specify the same CDR3. V and J are TRBV6-4 and TRBJ2-3; possibly TRBD2 for D (7 bases). V was trimmed by 2 bases and J by 3 bases, leaving 9 bases between them. The CDR3 contains 14 residues. Per the germline V gene, CDR1 is MRHNA and CDR2 is SNTAGT. CDR3 DNA sequence: TGTGCCAGCAGTGACGGGGGGGCGACAGATACGCAGTATTTT. Protein sequence: CASSDGGATDTQYF.

CDR3 sequence: CACQRRQGLDTQYF. CDR3 DNA sequence: TGTGCCTGCCAAAGGAGACAGGGATTAGATACGCAGTATTTT. The chain is built from TRBV30 and TRBJ2-3; 7 nucleotides line up with TRBD1. The CDR3 is made up of 14 amino acids. The germline CDR1 and CDR2 sequences are GTSNPN and SVGIG (reference sequence). With V trimmed by 6 bases and J by 5 bases, 11 bases remained unmatched.

This clone was observed a handful of times. The chain carries TRBV19 and TRBJ1-5; no definite D call. V was shortened by 1 base and J by 5 bases, with 9 bases between the two germline ends. In germline, CDR1 is LNHDA, CDR2 SQIVND (reference sequence). The CDR3 extends over 14 amino acids. The CDR3 spells CASSIGTGDQPQHF. In DNA, the CDR3 is TGTGCCAGTAGTATAGGGACCGGGGATCAGCCCCAGCATTTT.

V gene TRBV6-5 combines with J gene TRBJ1-2; 11 bases match TRBD1. This CDR3 has 14 amino acids. Trimming cost V 6 bases and J 8 bases; bases outside gene matches: 8. The germline V gene has CDR1 MNHEY and CDR2 SVGAGI. CDR3 sequence reads: CASSSGQGGVGYTF. In DNA, the CDR3 is TGTGCCAGCAGCTCGGGACAGGGGGGGGTAGGCTACACCTTC.

This clone came up once. V usage is TRBV4-2 and J usage is TRBJ2-7; 7 nucleotides align to TRBD2. Germline CDR1 is LGHNA and CDR2 is YNFKEQ. The J segment lost 0 bases and the V segment lost 3 bases, leaving 8 bases of the junction unmatched. The CDR3 extends over 16 amino acids. The CDR3 nucleotides are TGTGCCAGCAGCCAGAATCCTAGCGGCAGCTCCTACGAGCAGTACTTC. Its translation is CASSQNPSGSSYEQYF.

V and J are TRBV12-3 or TRBV12-4 and TRBJ2-2; D is possibly TRBD1 (5 bases). This CDR3 has 12 residues. The V gene lost 7 bases and the J gene lost 6 bases, with 9 bases spanning the gap. The CDR3 DNA sequence: TGTGCCAGCACTCAGACAGCCGGGGAGCTGTTTTTT. Translated: CASTQTAGELFF.

This clone occurred once. The chain joins TRBV4-3 to TRBJ1-5, with 7 bases identical to TRBD1. The junction had 6 bases not matched to a gene; V was cut back by 4 bases and J by 0 bases. This CDR3 has 16 amino acids. CDR1 is LGHNA, CDR2 YSLEER, per germline. Here the CDR3 DNA reads TGCGCCAGCAGCCCCGGGACAGCTTATAGCAATCAGCCCCAGCATTTT. This gives the protein CASSPGTAYSNQPQHF.

CDR3 sequence reads: CATSEGGGTGSNEQYF. CDR3 coding DNA: TGTGCCACCAGTGAGGGAGGGGGGACAGGATCAAACGAGCAGTACTTC. The genes are TRBV24-1 and TRBJ2-7; tentatively, D is TRBD1 (8 bases). CDR1 and CDR2 from the germline V gene are KGHDR and SFDVKD. Trimming took off 4 bases at V and 5 bases at J, with 20 bases between the two ends. The CDR3 loop spans 16 amino acids.

The rearrangement links TRBV6-5 to TRBJ2-5; D is perhaps TRBD1 (5 bases). Trimming stripped 6 bases from V and 5 bases from J, with 16 bases between. This CDR3 is 14 amino acids long. Per the germline V gene, CDR1 is MNHEY and CDR2 is SVGAGI. The CDR3 nucleotides are TGTGCCAGCAGGTTCGAGCAGGGTAGGGAGACCCAGTACTTC. Protein product: CASRFEQGRETQYF.

The chain links TRBV29-1 to TRBJ2-3; 12 nucleotides line up with TRBD1. Germline trimming cut 7 bases from V and 6 bases from J; bases unmatched to any gene: 8. The CDR3 runs 14 residues. CDR1 and CDR2 (germline): SQVTM, ANQGSEA. The CDR3 sequence: CSARDRGPGDTQYF. The CDR3 DNA follows: TGCAGCGCCCGGGACAGGGGGCCCGGGGATACGCAGTATTTT.

The chain couples TRBV6-5 to TRBJ1-1; tentative D call: TRBD1 (6 bases). Per the germline V gene, CDR1 is MNHEY and CDR2 is SVGAGI. The V gene lost 0 bases and the J gene lost 1 base, with 9 bases spanning the gap. The CDR3 has 15 amino acids. CDR3 nucleotide sequence: TGTGCCAGCAGTTACTCCGACAGGCCGAACACTGAAGCTTTCTTT. This encodes CASSYSDRPNTEAFF.

The genes are TRBV24-1 and TRBJ1-3; D ambiguous. V lost 4 bases and J 2 bases, leaving 5 bases between the germline ends. The CDR3 sequence is 13 residues long. Germline CDR1 and CDR2: KGHDR and SFDVKD. In DNA, the CDR3 is TGTGCCACCAGTGACAGAACTGGAAACACCATATATTTT. Its translation: CATSDRTGNTIYF.

The chain recombines TRBV6-5 with TRBJ1-1, with TRBD1 matching 8 bases. Germline V gives CDR1 MNHEY, CDR2 SVGAGI. CDR3 size: 12 residues. The junction had 2 bases not matched to a gene; V was cut back by 10 bases and J by 1 base. CDR3 in DNA: TGTGCCATAGACAGGGGGAACACTGAAGCTTTCTTT. This gives the protein CAIDRGNTEAFF.

The genes are TRBV6-1 and TRBJ2-7; the D gene is possibly TRBD1 (6 bases). This CDR3 is built from 14 residues. From germline, CDR1 is MNHNS and CDR2 SASEGT. V was pared by 2 bases and J by 5 bases, with 13 bases between. The CDR3 protein is CASSETGIRDEQYF. The CDR3 nucleotides are TGTGCCAGCAGTGAAACAGGGATTAGGGACGAGCAGTACTTC.

V and J are TRBV6-5 and TRBJ2-3; possible D gene TRBD2, 6 bases. Per germline, CDR1 MNHEY and CDR2 SVGAGI. The CDR3 is 12 residues long. The ends were cut back, 8 bases at V and 0 bases at J, with 6 bases in the middle. CDR3 protein: CASGGSTDTQYF. The CDR3 DNA is TGTGCCAGCGGGGGGAGCACAGATACGCAGTATTTT.

The V gene is TRBV14, the J gene TRBJ2-7, with D unclear. The CDR3 consists of 11 residues. Germline V CDR1 and CDR2: SGHDN, FVKESK. Deletions cut 2 bases from V and 7 bases from J, with 6 bases between. CDR3 in DNA: TGTGCCAGCAGCCAAACAAGAGAGCAGTACTTC. This translates into CASSQTREQYF.

The rearrangement uses TRBV6-2 or TRBV6-3 and TRBJ2-3, with D unresolved. The V gene lost 4 bases and the J gene lost 1 base, with 3 bases spanning the gap. The CDR3 extends over 12 amino acids. Germline CDR1 MNHEY, CDR2 SVGEGT. In DNA, the CDR3 is TGTGCCAGCAGTTTAGGCACAGATACGCAGTATTTT. Protein: CASSLGTDTQYF.

The rearrangement links TRBV29-1 to TRBJ2-3; tentative D call: TRBD2 (5 bases). The V end lost 6 bases, the J end lost 6 bases, and 22 bases lay between the germline ends. The CDR3 extends over 15 amino acids. Germline lookup yields CDR1 SQVTM and CDR2 ANQGSEA. In nucleotides, the CDR3 is TGCAGCGTCCCAGTTGTGAGCGGCTCTTCCGATACGCAGTATTTT. As protein: CSVPVVSGSSDTQYF.